This TCR beta chain originates from a study of blood T cell repertoires in COVID-19 (dated by TCRdb to 2018 to 2020). Looking at the study overall: Collaborator samples came from the United States, Italy and Spain and covered acute and convalescent phases of COVID-19. The samples were drawn from two sources: the first 160 participants of the ongoing ImmuneRACE study, and over 1,000 subjects contributed by 6 global collaborators. A de-identified subject ID, COVID-19 status, age in years and sex were almost always included in the sample metadata. The repertoires were released in a freely available public database intended as a resource for research on the immune response to SARS-CoV-2. HLA class I and class II types, where available, came from metadata supplied by the sample provider rather than from assay-based typing. The material from the prospective study consisted of cDNA or gDNA derived from T cells, B-cell-depleted T cells, or PBMCs. Deeply sampled blood TCRbeta repertoires from subjects exposed to, actively infected with, or recovered from COVID-19 were included in the dataset.

TCRbeta CDR3 regions were amplified from genomic DNA by means of the immunoSEQ Assay, a bias-controlled multiplex PCR. In the paper's pipeline: Within the assay, amplification of reference gene primers was used to estimate how many nucleated cells each sample contained. Sequence reads were collapsed and filtered to measure the absolute abundance of every unique TCRbeta CDR3 rearrangement. For each sample, productive Simpson clonality was calculated by taking the square root of Simpson's diversity index across productive rearrangements. TCRdb carries this immuneACCESS record with in-frame sequences only. Its versions omit some clonotypes, under half of them owing to an unresolved V gene in the studies checked, with the rest unexplained. V and J calls plus clone size are reproduced from that table; the DNA served to infer D and trimming. For this sample the table gives 430,000 or so clones, of which over 85% were detected only once. Roughly 0.84% of the sample rests with the top ten.

Overall results and qualifications from the work: The quantity of clinical and demographic metadata differed by source and by participant and was supplied without curation.

The CDR3 holds 16 amino acids from the cysteine to the phenylalanine. Only the CDR3 part of the read is kept: 48 bases, read in frame from the first base. After removal of 2 bases from V and 7 bases from J, the junction retains 9 bases not matched to a gene. CDR1 is given as SGHRS and CDR2 as YFSETQ, both from the germline V gene. Concerning this clone itself: It lacks a known antigen. The sample holds no much larger clone one base away, and base qualities are not on file.

At one collaborating source in Seattle, patients were enrolled during active infection and were followed longitudinally through the course of disease. Each collaborating institution followed its own protocols to collect whole blood in K2EDTA tubes. For TCRbeta analysis, collaborators shipped samples in one of three forms: frozen whole blood, isolated PBMCs, or DNA extracted from either of those sample types. The source of this sequence is a man between 18 and 35 years old with COVID-19, enrolled during active disease. The chain employs TRBV5-1 and TRBJ1-6; TRBD1 aligns with 7 central bases. The sequenced sample was peripheral blood. For the CDR3, the sequence is CASSFTTGQRNSPLHF. The base sequence is TGCGCCAGCAGCTTTACGACAGGGCAAAGGAATTCACCCCTCCACTTT.